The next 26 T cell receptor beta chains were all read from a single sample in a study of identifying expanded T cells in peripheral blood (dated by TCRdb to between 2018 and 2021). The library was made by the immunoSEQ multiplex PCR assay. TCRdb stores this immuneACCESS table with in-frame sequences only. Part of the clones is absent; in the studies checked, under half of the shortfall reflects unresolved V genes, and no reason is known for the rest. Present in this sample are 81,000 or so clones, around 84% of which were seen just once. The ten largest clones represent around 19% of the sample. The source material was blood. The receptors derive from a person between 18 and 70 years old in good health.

The CDR3 protein is CASSSLPGTTTNTGELFF. CDR3 in DNA: TGTGCCAGCAGCTCCCTACCGGGGACTACTACGAACACCGGGGAGCTGTTTTTT. V usage is TRBV7-9 and J usage is TRBJ2-2, with 7 bases fitting TRBD2. V lost 4 bases and J lost 0; bases outside the gene matches: 11. CDR1 is SEHNR and CDR2 is FQNEAQ in the germline V gene (reference sequence). This CDR3 comprises 18 residues.

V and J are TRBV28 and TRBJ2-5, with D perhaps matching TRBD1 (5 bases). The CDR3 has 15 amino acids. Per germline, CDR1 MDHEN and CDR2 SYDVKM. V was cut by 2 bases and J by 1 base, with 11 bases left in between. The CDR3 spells CASSLGDTGQETQYF. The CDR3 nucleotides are TGTGCCAGCAGTTTAGGGGATACAGGCCAAGAGACCCAGTACTTC. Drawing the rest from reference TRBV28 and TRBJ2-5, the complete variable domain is DVKVTQSSRYLVKRTGEKVFLECVQDMDHENMFWYRQDPGLGLRLIYFSYDVKMKEKGDIPEGYSVSREKKERFSLILESASTNQTSMYLCASSLGDTGQETQYFGPGTRLLVL.

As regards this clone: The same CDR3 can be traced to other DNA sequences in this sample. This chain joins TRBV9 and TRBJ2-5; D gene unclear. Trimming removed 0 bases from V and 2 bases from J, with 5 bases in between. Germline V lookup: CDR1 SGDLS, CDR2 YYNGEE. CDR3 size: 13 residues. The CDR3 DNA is TGTGCCAGCAGCGTAGGACTTCAAGAGACCCAGTACTTC. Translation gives CASSVGLQETQYF.

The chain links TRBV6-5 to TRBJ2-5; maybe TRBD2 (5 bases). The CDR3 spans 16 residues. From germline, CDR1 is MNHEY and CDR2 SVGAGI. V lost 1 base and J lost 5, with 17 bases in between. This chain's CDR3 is CASSYLLARSLETQYF. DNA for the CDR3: TGTGCCAGCAGTTACTTGCTAGCTCGATCTCTGGAGACCCAGTACTTC.

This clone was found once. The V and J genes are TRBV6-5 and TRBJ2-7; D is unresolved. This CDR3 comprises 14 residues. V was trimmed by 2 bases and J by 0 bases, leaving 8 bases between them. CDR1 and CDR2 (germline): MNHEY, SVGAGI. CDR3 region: CASSYRLSSYEQYF. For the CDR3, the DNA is TGTGCCAGCAGTTACCGGCTCAGCTCCTACGAGCAGTACTTC.

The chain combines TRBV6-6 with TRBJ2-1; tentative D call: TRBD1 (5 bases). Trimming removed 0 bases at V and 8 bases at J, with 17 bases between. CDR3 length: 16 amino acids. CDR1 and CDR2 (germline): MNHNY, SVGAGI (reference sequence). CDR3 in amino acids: CASSYSIHDWGDEQFF. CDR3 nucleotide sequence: TGTGCCAGCAGTTACTCGATACATGACTGGGGCGATGAGCAGTTCTTC.

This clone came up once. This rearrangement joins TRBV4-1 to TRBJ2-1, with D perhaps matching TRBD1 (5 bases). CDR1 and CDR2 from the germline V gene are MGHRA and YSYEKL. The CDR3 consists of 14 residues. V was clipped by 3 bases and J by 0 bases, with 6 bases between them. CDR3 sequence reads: CASSHTGSYNEQFF. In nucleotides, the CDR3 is TGCGCCAGCAGCCACACAGGCTCCTACAATGAGCAGTTCTTC.

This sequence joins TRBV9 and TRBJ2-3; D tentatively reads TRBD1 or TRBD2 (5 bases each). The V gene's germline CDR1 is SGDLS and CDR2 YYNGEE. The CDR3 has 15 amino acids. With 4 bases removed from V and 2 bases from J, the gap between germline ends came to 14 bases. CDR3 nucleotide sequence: TGTGCCAGCAGCCCCGGGACGCATCCCACAGATACGCAGTATTTT. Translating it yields CASSPGTHPTDTQYF.

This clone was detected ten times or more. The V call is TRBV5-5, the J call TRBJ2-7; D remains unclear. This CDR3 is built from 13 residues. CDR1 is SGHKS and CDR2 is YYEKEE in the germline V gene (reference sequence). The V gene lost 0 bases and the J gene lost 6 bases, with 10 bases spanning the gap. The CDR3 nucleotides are TGTGCCAGCAGCTTGGGCTCCTTGGGCGAGCAGTACTTC. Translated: CASSLGSLGEQYF.

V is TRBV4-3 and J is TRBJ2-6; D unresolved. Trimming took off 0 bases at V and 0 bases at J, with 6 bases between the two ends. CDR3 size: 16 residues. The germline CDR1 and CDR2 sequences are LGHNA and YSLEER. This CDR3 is CASSQDRYSGANVLTF. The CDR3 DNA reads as TGCGCCAGCAGCCAAGATAGGTACTCTGGGGCCAACGTCCTGACTTTC.

DNA for the CDR3: TGCGCCAGCAGCCGCTGGGTAGTAGACGAGCAGTACTTC. Amino acid sequence: CASSRWVVDEQYF. The chain has TRBV4-3 and TRBJ2-7; D gene unclear. Germline V gene data show CDR1 as LGHNA and CDR2 as YSLEER. The CDR3 runs to 13 residues. Trimming took 4 bases from V and 5 from J, leaving 12 bases between them.

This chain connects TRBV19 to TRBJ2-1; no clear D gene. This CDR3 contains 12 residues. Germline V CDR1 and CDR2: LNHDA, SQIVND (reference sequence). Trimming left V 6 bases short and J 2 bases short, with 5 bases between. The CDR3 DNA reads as TGTGCCAGTAGCGTACCCTACAATGAGCAGTTCTTC. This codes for CASSVPYNEQFF.

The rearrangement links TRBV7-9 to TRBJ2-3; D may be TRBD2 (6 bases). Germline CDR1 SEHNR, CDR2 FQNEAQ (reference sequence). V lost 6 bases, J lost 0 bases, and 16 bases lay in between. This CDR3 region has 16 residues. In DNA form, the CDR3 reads TGTGCCAGCAGACGCATAACTAGCCGGAGCACAGATACGCAGTATTTT. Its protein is CASRRITSRSTDTQYF.

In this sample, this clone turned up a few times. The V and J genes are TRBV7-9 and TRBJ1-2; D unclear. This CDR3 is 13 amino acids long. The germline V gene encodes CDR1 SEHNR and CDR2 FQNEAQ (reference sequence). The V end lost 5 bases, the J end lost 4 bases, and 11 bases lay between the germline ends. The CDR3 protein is CASSPHSVYGYTF. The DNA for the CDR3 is TGTGCCAGCAGCCCCCACTCAGTCTATGGCTACACCTTC.

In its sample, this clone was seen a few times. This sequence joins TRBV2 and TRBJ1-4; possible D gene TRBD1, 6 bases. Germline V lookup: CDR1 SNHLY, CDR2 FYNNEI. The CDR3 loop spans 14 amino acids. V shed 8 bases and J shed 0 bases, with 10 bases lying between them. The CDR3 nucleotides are TGTGCCAGCGCCGGGACATCAACTAATGAAAAACTGTTTTTT. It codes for CASAGTSTNEKLFF.

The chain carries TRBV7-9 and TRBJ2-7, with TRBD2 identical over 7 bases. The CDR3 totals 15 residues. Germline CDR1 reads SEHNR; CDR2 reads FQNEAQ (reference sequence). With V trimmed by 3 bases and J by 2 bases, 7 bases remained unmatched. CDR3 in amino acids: CASSFGAGPPYEQYF. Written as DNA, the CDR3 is TGTGCCAGCAGCTTTGGAGCGGGACCACCCTACGAGCAGTACTTC.

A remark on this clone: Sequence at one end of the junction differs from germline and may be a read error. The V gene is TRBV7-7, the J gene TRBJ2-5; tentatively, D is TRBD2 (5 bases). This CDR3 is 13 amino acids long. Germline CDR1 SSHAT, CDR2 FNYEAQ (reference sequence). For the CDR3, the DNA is TGTGCTAGCAGCTTAGGAGGAGTCAAGGAGCAGTACTTC. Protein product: CASSLGGVKEQYF.

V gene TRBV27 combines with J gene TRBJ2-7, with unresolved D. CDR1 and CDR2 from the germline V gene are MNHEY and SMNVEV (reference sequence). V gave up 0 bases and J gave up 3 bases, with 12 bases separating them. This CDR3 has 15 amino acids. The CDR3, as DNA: TGTGCCAGCAGTTTATCTTGGGCAGTAAACTACGAGCAGTACTTC. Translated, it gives CASSLSWAVNYEQYF.

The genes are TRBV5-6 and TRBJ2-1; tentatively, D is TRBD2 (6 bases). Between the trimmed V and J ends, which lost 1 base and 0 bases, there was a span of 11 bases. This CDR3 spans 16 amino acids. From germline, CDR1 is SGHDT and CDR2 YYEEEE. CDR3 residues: CASSLLYGGSYNEQFF. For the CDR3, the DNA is TGTGCCAGCAGCTTGTTATACGGGGGCTCCTACAATGAGCAGTTCTTC.

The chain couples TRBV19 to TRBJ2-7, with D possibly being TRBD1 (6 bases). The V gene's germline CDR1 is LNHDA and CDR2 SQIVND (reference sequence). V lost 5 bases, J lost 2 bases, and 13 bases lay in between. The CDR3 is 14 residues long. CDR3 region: CASSVQGNAYEQYF. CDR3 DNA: TGTGCCAGTAGTGTCCAGGGGAACGCCTACGAGCAGTACTTC.

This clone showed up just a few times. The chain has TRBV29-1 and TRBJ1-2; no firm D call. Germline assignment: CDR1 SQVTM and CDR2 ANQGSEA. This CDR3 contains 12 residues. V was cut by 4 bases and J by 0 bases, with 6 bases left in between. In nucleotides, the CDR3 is TGCAGCGTTGTTGGAGCTAACTATGGCTACACCTTC. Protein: CSVVGANYGYTF.

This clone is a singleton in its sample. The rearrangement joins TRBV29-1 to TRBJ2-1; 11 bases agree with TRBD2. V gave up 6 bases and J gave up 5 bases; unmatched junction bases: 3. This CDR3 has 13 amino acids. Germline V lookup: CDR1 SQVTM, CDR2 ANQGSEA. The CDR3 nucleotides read TGCAGCGTGGGACTAGCGGTACACAATGAGCAGTTCTTC. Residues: CSVGLAVHNEQFF.

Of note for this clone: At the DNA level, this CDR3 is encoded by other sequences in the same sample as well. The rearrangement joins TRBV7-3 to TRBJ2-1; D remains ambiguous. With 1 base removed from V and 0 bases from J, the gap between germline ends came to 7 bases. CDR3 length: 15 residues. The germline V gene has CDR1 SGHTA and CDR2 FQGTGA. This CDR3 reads CASSLSGDSYNEQFF. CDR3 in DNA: TGTGCCAGCAGCTTAAGCGGAGACTCCTACAATGAGCAGTTCTTC. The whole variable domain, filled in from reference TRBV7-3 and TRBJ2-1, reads GAGVSQTPSNKVTEKGKYVELRCDPISGHTALYWYRQSLGQGPEFLIYFQGTGAADDSGLPNDRFFAVRPEGSVSTLKIQRTERGDSAVYLCASSLSGDSYNEQFFGPGTRLTVL.

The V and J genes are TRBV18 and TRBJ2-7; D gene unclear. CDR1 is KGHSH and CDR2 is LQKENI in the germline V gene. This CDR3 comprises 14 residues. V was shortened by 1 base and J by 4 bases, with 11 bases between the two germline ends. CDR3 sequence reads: CASSPQGSSYEQYF. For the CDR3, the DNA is TGTGCCAGCTCACCACAGGGATCGAGTTACGAGCAGTACTTC.

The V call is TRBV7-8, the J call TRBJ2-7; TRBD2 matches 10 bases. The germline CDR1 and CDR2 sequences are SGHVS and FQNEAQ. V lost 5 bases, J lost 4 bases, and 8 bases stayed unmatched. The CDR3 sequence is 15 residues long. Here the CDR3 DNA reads TGTGCCAGCAGCCTAGGGATAGCGGGAGGTTACGAGCAGTACTTC. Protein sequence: CASSLGIAGGYEQYF. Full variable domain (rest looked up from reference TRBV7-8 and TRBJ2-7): GAGVSQSPRYKVAKRGQDVALRCDPISGHVSLFWYQQALGQGPEFLTYFQNEAQLDKSGLPSDRFFAERPEGSVSTLKIQRTQQEDSAVYLCASSLGIAGGYEQYFGPGTRLTVT.

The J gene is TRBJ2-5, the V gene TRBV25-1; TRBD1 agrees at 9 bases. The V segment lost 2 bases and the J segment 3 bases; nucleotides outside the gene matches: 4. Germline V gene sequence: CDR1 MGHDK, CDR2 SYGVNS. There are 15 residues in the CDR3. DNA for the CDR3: TGTGCCAGCAGTGAACCCGGGACAGGGAAAGAGACCCAGTACTTC. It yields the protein CASSEPGTGKETQYF.